The clone carrying this TCR beta chain was picked up a small number of times. The data were produced by immunoSEQ multiplex PCR, yet TCRdb's version contains in-frame clones alone and is incomplete. This table has 850 or so clones, roughly 79% appearing once. These data come from a study of high-grade serous ovarian cancer treatment subgroups. The tumor samples were collected prior to definitive surgery or chemotherapy. The sequence derives from a human donor with high-grade serous ovarian cancer. Sequenced input: tumor tissue.

The CDR3 reads CASLAQSRANVLTF. The CDR3 coding sequence is TGTGCCAGCCTCGCACAAAGTCGGGCCAACGTCCTGACTTTC. V is TRBV5-5 and J is TRBJ2-6; D gene uncertain. Germline V gene sequence: CDR1 SGHKS, CDR2 YYEKEE (reference sequence). V was shortened by 7 bases and J by 5 bases, with 13 bases between the two germline ends. This CDR3 contains 14 residues.